This TCR beta chain was sequenced during a study of cytomegalovirus exposure and HLA in healthy donors. Overall study findings and caveats: Most subjects' HLA-A and HLA-B alleles were reportedly predicted from TCR beta sequences.

For this clone: The antigen is undetermined.

The CDR3 loop spans 18 amino acids. V shed 2 bases and J 5 bases; nucleotides not matched to a gene: 14. The germline V gene has CDR1 MGHDK and CDR2 SYGVNS. A multiplex PCR was run with 60 Vbeta primers and 13 Jbeta primers. Source study methods: In a later analysis, the count reached about 75 million unique TCR beta chains, with 10 million to 14 million shared. Profiled with immunoSEQ multiplex PCR; TCRdb holds only in-frame clones, not every one. V and J calls and clone size follow that table, whereas D and trimming were derived from the DNA. The sample yields some 170,000 clones, approximately 80% seen once.

This receptor was taken from a woman aged 30 to 39 in good health and CMV-seronegative. The genes are TRBV25-1 and TRBJ1-4; TRBD1 matches 7 bases. What was sequenced was PBMCs. CDR3 loop: CASSETARDRLTNEKLFF. The CDR3 region has the DNA TGTGCCAGCAGTGAAACTGCCCGGGACAGACTGACAAATGAAAAACTGTTTTTT.